The 2 T cell receptor beta chains presented below share a single source sample, sequenced in a study of cytomegalovirus exposure and HLA in healthy donors. 13 Jbeta primers and 60 Vbeta primers were used for the PCR. Here immunoSEQ multiplex PCR was the method, and the copy in TCRdb shows in-frame clones only, minus some. The table includes about 150,000 clones, just over 75% detected once. Source material: PBMCs. Every receptor here comes from a woman in her twenties or thirties in good health and CMV-seropositive.

The rearrangement uses TRBV19 and TRBJ1-5; 7 nucleotides agree with TRBD1. CDR3 length: 14 amino acids. Germline V gene lookup returns CDR1 LNHDA and CDR2 SQIVND (reference sequence). The trim removed 6 bases at V and 3 bases at J, leaving 5 bases unmatched. The CDR3 DNA follows: TGTGCCAGTAGCCGGGACAGAATCAATCAGCCCCAGCATTTT. Amino acids: CASSRDRINQPQHF.

This clone was found a few times. The genes are TRBV6-1 and TRBJ2-3; D is possibly TRBD1 (5 bases). The CDR3 runs to 16 residues. From germline, CDR1 is MNHNS and CDR2 SASEGT. Between the trimmed V and J ends, which lost 0 bases and 6 bases, there was a span of 16 bases. The CDR3 bases are TGTGCCAGCAGTGAAGCGTACGGACAAGCGTATGATACGCAGTATTTT. It specifies CASSEAYGQAYDTQYF.